The TCR beta chain under discussion was sequenced for a study of blood T cell repertoires in COVID-19. TCRdb's copy holds only in-frame clones and misses some; the assay was immunoSEQ multiplex PCR. The sample contains roughly 180,000 clones, over 70% of which appear only once. CDR1 is MGHDK, CDR2 SYGVNS, per germline. CDR3 size: 15 residues. Trimming took 4 bases from V and 0 from J, leaving 11 bases between them. The chain employs TRBV25-1 and TRBJ2-3; a weak D match, TRBD1 (5 bases). Sequenced input: PBMCs or T cells enriched from blood (not recorded which). The sequence was obtained from a woman aged 50 to 65 in a cohort exposed to, infected with or recovered from COVID-19 (not recorded which). CDR3 protein: CASSVGRASTDTQYF. The CDR3 region has the DNA TGTGCCAGCAGTGTGGGCAGGGCCAGCACAGATACGCAGTATTTT.